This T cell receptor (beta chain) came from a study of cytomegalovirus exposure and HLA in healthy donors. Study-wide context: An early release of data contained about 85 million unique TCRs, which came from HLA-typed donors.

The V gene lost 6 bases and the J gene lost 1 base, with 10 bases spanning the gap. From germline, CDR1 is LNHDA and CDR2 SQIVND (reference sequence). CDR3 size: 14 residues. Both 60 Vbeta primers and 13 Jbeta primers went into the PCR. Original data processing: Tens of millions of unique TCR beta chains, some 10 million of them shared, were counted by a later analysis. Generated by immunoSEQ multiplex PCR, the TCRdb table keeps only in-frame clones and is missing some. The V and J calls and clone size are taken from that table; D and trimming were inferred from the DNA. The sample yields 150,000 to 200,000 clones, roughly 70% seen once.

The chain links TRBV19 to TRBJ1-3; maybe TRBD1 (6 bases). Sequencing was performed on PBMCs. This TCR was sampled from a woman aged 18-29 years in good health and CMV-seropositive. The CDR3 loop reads CASRFDRSGNTIYF. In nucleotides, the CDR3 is TGTGCCAGTAGATTCGACAGGTCTGGAAACACCATATATTTT.